The source of this TCR beta chain is a study of cytomegalovirus exposure and HLA in healthy donors. Study results and caveats: Sequencing likely caused a cluster of highly shared sequence variants.

This clone was seen only a few times. As yet, its antigen is unknown. Germline CDR1 and CDR2: ENHRY and SYGVKD. V shed 6 bases and J shed 1 base, with 7 bases lying between them. This CDR3 contains 13 residues. Vbeta (60) and Jbeta (13) primers were used in the PCR. Some clones are missing from TCRdb's copy, which holds only in-frame ones; the method was immunoSEQ multiplex PCR. This sample has 100,000 to 140,000 clones; around 72% occur once, and the top ten carry about 14%. This TCR came from a woman in her thirties or forties in good health and CMV-seropositive. Source material: PBMCs. The chain uses TRBV10-3 and TRBJ1-3; unclear D gene. The CDR3, as DNA: TGTGCCATCAGCCAGTCGTCTGGAAACACCATATATTTT. As protein: CAISQSSGNTIYF.